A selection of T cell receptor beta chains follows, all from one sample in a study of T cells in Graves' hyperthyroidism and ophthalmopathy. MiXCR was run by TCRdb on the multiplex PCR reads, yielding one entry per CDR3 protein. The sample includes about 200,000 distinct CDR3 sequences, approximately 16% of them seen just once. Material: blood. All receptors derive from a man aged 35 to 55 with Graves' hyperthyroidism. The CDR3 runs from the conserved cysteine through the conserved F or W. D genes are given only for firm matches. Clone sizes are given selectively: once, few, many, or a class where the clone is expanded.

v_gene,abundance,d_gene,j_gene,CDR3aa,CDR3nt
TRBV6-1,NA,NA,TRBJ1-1,CASSELGGASEAFF,TGTGCCAGCAGTGAACTGGGAGGGGCCTCTGAAGCTTTCTTT
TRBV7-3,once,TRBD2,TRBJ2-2,CASSRLAGGPGELFF,TGTGCCAGCAGCCGACTAGCGGGGGGGCCCGGGGAGCTGTTTTTT
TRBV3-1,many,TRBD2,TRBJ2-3,CASSHSGGAGDTQYF,TGTGCCAGCAGCCACAGCGGGGGGGCCGGAGATACGCAGTATTTT
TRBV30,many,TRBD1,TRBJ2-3,CAWTTGALRDTQYF,TGTGCCTGGACGACAGGGGCCCTCCGGGATACGCAGTATTTT
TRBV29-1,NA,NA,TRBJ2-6,CSVEAGPGANVLTF,TGCAGCGTTGAAGCAGGGCCTGGGGCCAACGTCCTGACTTTC
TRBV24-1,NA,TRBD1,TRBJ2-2,CATSDSGQGAGELFF,TGTGCCACCAGTGATTCGGGACAGGGGGCCGGGGAGCTGTTTTTT
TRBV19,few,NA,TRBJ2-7,CASSALDRLYEQYF,TGTGCCAGTAGTGCTCTGGACAGACTATACGAGCAGTACTTC
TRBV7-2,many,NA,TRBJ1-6,CASTKINSPLHF,TGTGCCAGCACCAAAATCAATTCACCCCTCCACTTT
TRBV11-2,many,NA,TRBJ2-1,CASRTIRDIPYNEQFF,TGTGCCAGCAGAACGATTAGGGACATACCCTACAATGAGCAGTTCTTC
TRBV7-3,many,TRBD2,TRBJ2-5,CASRISGGPQETQYF,TGTGCCAGCAGAATCAGCGGGGGTCCCCAAGAGACCCAGTACTTC
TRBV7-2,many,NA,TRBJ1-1,CASSLDRGSTGRVLDLGTEAFF,TGTGCCAGCAGCCTAGACCGGGGAAGCACAGGGAGGGTGTTGGACCTGGGCACTGAAGCTTTCTTT
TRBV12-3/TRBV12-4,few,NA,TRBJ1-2,CASGVTRYGYTF,TGTGCCAGCGGGGTTACTCGCTATGGCTACACCTTC
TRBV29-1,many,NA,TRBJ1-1,CSGLGPLNTEAFF,TGCAGCGGCCTGGGTCCGCTAAACACTGAAGCTTTCTTT
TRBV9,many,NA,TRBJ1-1,CASSVSQGQTEAFF,TGTGCCAGCAGCGTAAGCCAGGGTCAGACTGAAGCTTTCTTT
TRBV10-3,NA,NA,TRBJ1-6,CAMPATGSSYNSPLHF,TGTGCCATGCCAGCAACAGGGAGCTCCTATAATTCACCCCTCCACTTT
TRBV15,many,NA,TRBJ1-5,CATSRGQEGNQPQHF,TGTGCCACCAGCAGAGGACAAGAGGGGAATCAGCCCCAGCATTTT
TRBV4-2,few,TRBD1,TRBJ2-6,CASSQAGGVSGANVLTF,TGTGCCAGCAGCCAAGCAGGGGGCGTCTCTGGGGCCAACGTCCTGACTTTC
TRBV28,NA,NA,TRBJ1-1,CASSLRVVYTEAFF,TGTGCCAGCAGTCTCAGGGTGGTTTACACTGAAGCTTTCTTT
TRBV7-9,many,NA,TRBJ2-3,CASSPAASGTDTQYF,TGTGCCAGCAGCCCTGCGGCTAGCGGCACAGATACGCAGTATTTT
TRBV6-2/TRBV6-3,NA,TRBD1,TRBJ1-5,CASSYSRLGLLGQGALSNQPQHF,TGTGCCAGCAGTTACTCGAGGTTGGGCCTGCTTGGACAGGGGGCTCTGAGCAATCAGCCCCAGCATTTT
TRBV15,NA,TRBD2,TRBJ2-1,CATSSRLAGLYNEQFF,TGTGCCACCAGCAGTCGCCTAGCGGGACTCTACAATGAGCAGTTCTTC
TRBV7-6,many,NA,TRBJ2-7,CASSSLVDGSYEQYF,TGTGCCAGCAGCTCACTTGTCGACGGTTCCTACGAGCAGTACTTC
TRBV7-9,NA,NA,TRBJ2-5,CASSLVWGTGYQETQYF,TGTGCCAGCAGCTTAGTATGGGGAACAGGATACCAAGAGACCCAGTACTTC
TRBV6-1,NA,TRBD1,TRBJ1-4,CASFGQVNEKLFF,TGTGCCAGTTTCGGACAGGTTAATGAAAAACTGTTTTTT
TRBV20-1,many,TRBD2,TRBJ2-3,CSATSGGNTDTQYF,TGCAGTGCTACTAGCGGGGGGAACACAGATACGCAGTATTTT
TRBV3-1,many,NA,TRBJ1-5,CASSQDLGSNQPQHF,TGTGCCAGCAGCCAAGATTTAGGGAGCAATCAGCCCCAGCATTTT
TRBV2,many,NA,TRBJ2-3,CATSDRTSTDTQYF,TGTGCCACTTCGGACAGAACTAGCACAGATACGCAGTATTTT
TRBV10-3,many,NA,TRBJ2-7,CAISPWGDEQYF,TGTGCCATCAGCCCCTGGGGGGACGAGCAGTACTTC
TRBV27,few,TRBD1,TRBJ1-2,CASSLGPGTGGDYGYTF,TGTGCCAGCAGTTTAGGACCTGGGACAGGGGGCGACTATGGCTACACCTTC
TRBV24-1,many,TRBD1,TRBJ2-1,CATSDLLGGSYNEQFF,TGTGCCACCAGTGATTTACTAGGGGGCAGTTACAATGAGCAGTTCTTC
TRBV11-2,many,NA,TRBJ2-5,CASSLVLAKETQYF,TGTGCCAGCAGCTTAGTGCTAGCCAAAGAGACCCAGTACTTC
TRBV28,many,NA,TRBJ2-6,CASSDIGTGANVLTF,TGTGCCAGCAGTGACATTGGGACTGGGGCCAACGTCCTGACTTTC
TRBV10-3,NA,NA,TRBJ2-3,CAISGGGRDTQYF,TGTGCCATCAGTGGAGGTGGCAGAGATACGCAGTATTTT
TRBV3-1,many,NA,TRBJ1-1,CASSQETPINTEAFF,TGTGCCAGCAGCCAAGAAACCCCGATCAACACTGAAGCTTTCTTT
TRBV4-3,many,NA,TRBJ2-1,CASSLDNRLHNEQFF,TGCGCCAGCAGCCTTGATAACAGGCTGCACAATGAGCAGTTCTTC
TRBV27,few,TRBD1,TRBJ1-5,CASSLLGTGDQPQHF,TGTGCCAGCAGTTTATTAGGGACAGGGGACCAGCCCCAGCATTTT
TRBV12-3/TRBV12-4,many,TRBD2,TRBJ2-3,CASSHPGTSGRTDTQYF,TGTGCCAGCAGTCACCCCGGGACTAGCGGCCGCACAGATACGCAGTATTTT
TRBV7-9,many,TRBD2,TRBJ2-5,CASRRLAEQETQYF,TGTGCCAGCAGGAGACTAGCGGAACAAGAGACCCAGTACTTC
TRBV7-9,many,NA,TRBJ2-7,CASSPDPIEQYF,TGTGCCAGCAGCCCCGACCCCATCGAGCAGTACTTC
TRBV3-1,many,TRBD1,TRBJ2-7,CASSQSVRTGVYEQYF,TGTGCCAGCAGCCAAAGCGTGAGGACAGGGGTGTACGAGCAGTACTTC
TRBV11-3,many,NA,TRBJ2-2,CASSLGALGTATGELFF,TGTGCCAGCAGCTTGGGCGCTCTGGGGACGGCCACCGGGGAGCTGTTTTTT